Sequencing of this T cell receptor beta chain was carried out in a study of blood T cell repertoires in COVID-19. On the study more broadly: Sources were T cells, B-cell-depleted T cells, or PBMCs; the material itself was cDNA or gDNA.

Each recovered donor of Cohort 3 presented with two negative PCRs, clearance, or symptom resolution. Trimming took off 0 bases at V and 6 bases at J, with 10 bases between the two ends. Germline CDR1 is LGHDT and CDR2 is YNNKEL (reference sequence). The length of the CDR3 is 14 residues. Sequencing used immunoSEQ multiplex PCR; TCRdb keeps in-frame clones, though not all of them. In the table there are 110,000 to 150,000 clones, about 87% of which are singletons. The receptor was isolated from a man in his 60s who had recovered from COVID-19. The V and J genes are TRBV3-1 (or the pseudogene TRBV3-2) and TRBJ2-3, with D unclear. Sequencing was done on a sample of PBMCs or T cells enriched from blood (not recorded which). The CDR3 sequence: CASSQDLRSDTQYF. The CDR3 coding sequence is TGTGCCAGCAGCCAAGATTTGCGTTCCGATACGCAGTATTTT.